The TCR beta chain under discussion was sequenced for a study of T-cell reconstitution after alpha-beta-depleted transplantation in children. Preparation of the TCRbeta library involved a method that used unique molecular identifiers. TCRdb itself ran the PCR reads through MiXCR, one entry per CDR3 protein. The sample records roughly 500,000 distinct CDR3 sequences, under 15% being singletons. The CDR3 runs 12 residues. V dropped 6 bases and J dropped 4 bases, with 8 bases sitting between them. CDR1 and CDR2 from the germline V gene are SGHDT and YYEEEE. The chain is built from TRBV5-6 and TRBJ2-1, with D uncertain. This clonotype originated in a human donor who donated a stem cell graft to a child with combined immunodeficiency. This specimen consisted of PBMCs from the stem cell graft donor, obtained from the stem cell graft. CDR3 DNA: TGTGCCAGCACCAACTCTTACAATGAGCAGTTCTTC. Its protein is CASTNSYNEQFF.